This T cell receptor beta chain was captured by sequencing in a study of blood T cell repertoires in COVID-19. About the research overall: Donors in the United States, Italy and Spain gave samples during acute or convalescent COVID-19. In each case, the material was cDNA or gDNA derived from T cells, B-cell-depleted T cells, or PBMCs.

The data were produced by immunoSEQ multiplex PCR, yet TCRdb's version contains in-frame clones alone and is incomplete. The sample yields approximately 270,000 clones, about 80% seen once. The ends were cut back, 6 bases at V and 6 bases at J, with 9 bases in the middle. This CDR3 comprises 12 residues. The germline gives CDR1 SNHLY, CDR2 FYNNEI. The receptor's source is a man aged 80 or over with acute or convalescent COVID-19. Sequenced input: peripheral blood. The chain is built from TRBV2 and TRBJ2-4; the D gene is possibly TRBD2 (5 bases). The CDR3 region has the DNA TGTGCCAGCAGCGGAGGACTAAACATTCAGTACTTC. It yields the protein CASSGGLNIQYF. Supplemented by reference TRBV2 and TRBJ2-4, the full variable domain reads EPEVTQTPSHQVTQMGQEVILRCVPISNHLYFYWYRQILGQKVEFLVSFYNNEISEKSEIFDDQFSVERPDGSNFTLKIRSTKLEDSAMYFCASSGGLNIQYFGAGTRLSVL.